This T cell receptor (beta chain) was found in a study of OX40 agonist ivuxolimab in advanced cancers. With respect to the entire study: Ivuxolimab was an agonistic, fully human IgG2 monoclonal antibody directed against OX40 (CD134), a costimulatory receptor. Intravenous ivuxolimab was administered to patients every 2 weeks at six dose levels: 0.01, 0.1, 0.3, 1.5, 3 and 10 mg/kg. Of the approximately 54 patients in dose escalation, 19 had hepatocellular carcinoma, some 15 had melanoma, 9 had renal cell carcinoma and 9 had head and neck cancer. The dose-escalation cohort was over 70% male with a mean age of approximately 59 years, ranging from 23 to 79. Patients were allowed to have had prior anti-PD-1, anti-PD-L1 or anti-CTLA-4 therapy, and around two fifths of the dose-escalation patients had been treated with checkpoint inhibitors. Partial responses were achieved by three dose-escalation patients, of whom one had hepatocellular carcinoma and two had cutaneous melanoma. Peripheral TCRbeta sequencing was intended to test whether TCR sequence diversity was altered and clonal T-cell expansion was caused by ivuxolimab. The paper reports the monotherapy dose-escalation portion (N of about 56 patients) of the phase I ivuxolimab trial. The study at large found these results: Low levels of normalized T-cell clonal expansion were also seen in some patients who did not respond. At doses of 0.1 to 3.0 mg/kg, clonal expansion of both CD4+ and CD8+ T cells in blood was seen between baseline and week 6. Which antigens the clonally expanded peripheral T cells were specific for was not determined. In the 0.1-3.0 mg/kg groups, partial responders were among the patients with the lowest normalized peripheral clonal expansion, particularly in CD8+ T cells. After ivuxolimab, expanded clones were on average more numerous among CD8+ T cells than among CD4+ T cells.

Cut back by 3 bases and 5 bases, the V and J ends lie 8 bases apart. CDR1 and CDR2, per the germline V gene, are SGHNT and YENEEA. The CDR3 sequence holds 13 residues, the cysteine and phenylalanine included. This entry keeps only the CDR3 DNA: 39 bases, framed from base 1. Regarding this clone: No cognate antigen has been identified for it. Per-base quality was not reported, and no clone a single base away is much larger than it.

Genomic DNA was isolated from the sorted cells so that the TCRbeta CDR3 region could be sequenced. TCRbeta CDR3 regions were sequenced using the immunoSEQ Assay. TCRdb stores this immuneACCESS table with in-frame sequences only. Part of the clones is absent; in the studies checked, under half of the shortfall reflects unresolved V genes, and no reason is known for the rest. Recorded for this sample are 70,000 to 90,000 clones; approximately 92% of them occurred a single time. More than 9.5% of the sample is in the top ten clones. Patients with autoimmune disease history or receiving systemic immunosuppression were excluded from the trial. In every dose cohort, peripheral blood was drawn for TCR sequencing at baseline, cycle 4 day 1, and cycle 7 day 1. Samples were obtained from an open-label, multicenter, first-in-human phase I dose-escalation trial of ivuxolimab. Adults with locally advanced or metastatic melanoma, renal cell, hepatocellular, or head and neck squamous cell carcinoma were enrolled in the trial. Before TCR sequencing, CD4+ T cells and CD8+ T cells were sorted from peripheral blood as separate populations.

The specimen was CD4+ or CD8+ T cells sorted from blood, collected in a trial of the OX40 agonist ivuxolimab. This sequence originates from an adult with an advanced solid tumor such as melanoma, head and neck, liver or kidney cancer. In this chain, TRBV11-3 is recombined with TRBJ2-1, and perhaps TRBD1 as D gene, on 6 matching bases. The encoded CDR3 is CASSFDRNNEQFF. The nucleotide sequence is TGTGCCAGCAGCTTCGACAGGAACAATGAGCAGTTCTTC.